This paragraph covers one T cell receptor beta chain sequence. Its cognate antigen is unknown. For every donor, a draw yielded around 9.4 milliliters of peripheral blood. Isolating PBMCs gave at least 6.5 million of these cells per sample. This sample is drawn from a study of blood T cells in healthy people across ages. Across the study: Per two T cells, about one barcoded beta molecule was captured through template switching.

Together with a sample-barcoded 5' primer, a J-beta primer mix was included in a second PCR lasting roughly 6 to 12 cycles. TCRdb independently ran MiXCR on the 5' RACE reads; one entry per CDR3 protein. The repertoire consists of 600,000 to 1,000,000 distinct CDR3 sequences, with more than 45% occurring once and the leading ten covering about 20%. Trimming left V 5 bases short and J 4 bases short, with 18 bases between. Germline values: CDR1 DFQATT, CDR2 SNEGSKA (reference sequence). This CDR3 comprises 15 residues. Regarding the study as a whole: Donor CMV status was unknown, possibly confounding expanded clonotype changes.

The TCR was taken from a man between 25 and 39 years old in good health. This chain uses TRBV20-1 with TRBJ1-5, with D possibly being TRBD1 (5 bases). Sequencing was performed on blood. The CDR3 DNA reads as TGCAGTGCTGGAGGCGGGACTCCTAATAATCAGCCCCAGCATTTT. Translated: CSAGGGTPNNQPQHF.